The rows below give T cell receptor beta chains drawn from one sample of a study of CD8+ T cells in alopecia areata. Assay: immunoSEQ multiplex PCR; the TCRdb copy retains only in-frame clones and omits some. The table records more than 90,000 clones, less than 80% of them present only once. Sequencing input: CD4+ T cells sorted from blood. These receptors were obtained from a human donor in good health. Each CDR3 is given with its conserved first and last residue. Fields, in order: clone size, CDR3 length, J gene, V gene, CDR3 protein. Clone size is stated in some rows and not others, as once, few, many or a class when expanded.

>-|13|TRBJ1-2|TRBV29-1
CSVTRTGDYGYTF
>-|16|TRBJ1-5|TRBV6-1
CASSALGQGSNQPQHF
>-|15|TRBJ2-5|TRBV5-1
CASSLGGLGQETQYF
>few|14|TRBJ1-2|TRBV2
CASRAGQGVYGYTF
>-|12|TRBJ2-2|TRBV25-1
CASSGQTGELFF
>-|13|TRBJ1-1|TRBV27
CASSLSGAPEAFF
>-|16|TRBJ2-5|TRBV11-2
CASSLSRTGGRETQYF
>once|13|TRBJ1-4|TRBV13
CASRTDRGEKLFF
>-|14|TRBJ2-5|TRBV5-4
CASSKGTDQETQYF
>-|16|TRBJ2-5|TRBV30
CAWTRGRRGVPETQYF
>-|15|TRBJ2-7|TRBV6-5
CASSYPGKGKNEQYF
>once|13|TRBJ1-1|TRBV2
CANGGQGNTEAFF
>few|14|TRBJ1-1|TRBV18
CASSQTGVVREAFF
>-|13|TRBJ1-1|TRBV2
CASSEQGNTEAFF
>-|13|TRBJ2-5|TRBV11-2
CASSFRPPETQYF
>-|16|TRBJ1-1|TRBV4-1
CASSQVTGGGTMGAFF
>-|13|TRBJ2-1|TRBV7-9
CASSSGTYNEQFF
>-|16|TRBJ2-3|TRBV10-3
CAISGTSGGITDTQYF
>-|15|TRBJ2-1|TRBV7-6
CASSLVPLDDNEQFF
>-|15|TRBJ2-3|TRBV7-3
CASSGSEKSTDTQYF
>-|15|TRBJ1-5|TRBV6-1
CASSASGPSNQPQHF
>-|15|TRBJ2-2|TRBV19
CASRKINANTGELFF
>-|16|TRBJ2-6|TRBV6-1
CASSGSGISGANVLTF
>-|16|TRBJ2-1|TRBV30
CAWKEQGGGWYNEQFF
>-|11|TRBJ2-3|TRBV29-1
CSVADRGEAYF
>-|13|TRBJ1-2|TRBV5-6
CASSPTAIDGYTF
>-|14|TRBJ2-5|TRBV9
CASSVGDRQETQYF
>-|12|TRBJ1-2|TRBV2
CASEAYSYGYTF
>-|14|TRBJ1-6|TRBV15
CATSIIPVGSPLHF
>once|13|TRBJ2-7|TRBV29-1
CSVEDRLSYEQYF